Sequencing of this TCR beta chain was carried out in a study of T cell repertoires in cytomegalovirus infection. Across the study: HLA-B-restricted CMV epitopes that are well studied, plus recently identified HLA-C-restricted ones, were used by the study.

This clonotype has just a few counts. Its antigen is unidentified. MiXCR, applied by TCRdb to the reads, yields one record per CDR3 protein. The sample has about 830,000 distinct CDR3 sequences, approximately 32% seen once. The TCR sequence derives from a human donor in good health (CMV status not recorded). Some clones in this sample may be carry-over from other donors' samples. Sample: cultured CD8+ T cells from PBMCs, taken from culture after CMV antigen stimulation.

Here the CDR3 reads CASSYGTGLRETQYF. The CDR3 coding sequence is TGTGCCAGCAGTTACGGGACAGGGTTGAGAGAGACCCAGTACTTC. The chain couples TRBV6-5 to TRBJ2-5, with TRBD1 matching over 9 bases. The CDR3 totals 15 residues. The V and J ends lost 2 bases and 4 bases, in that order; junction bases with no gene match: 5. CDR1 and CDR2 (germline): MNHEY, SVGAGI.